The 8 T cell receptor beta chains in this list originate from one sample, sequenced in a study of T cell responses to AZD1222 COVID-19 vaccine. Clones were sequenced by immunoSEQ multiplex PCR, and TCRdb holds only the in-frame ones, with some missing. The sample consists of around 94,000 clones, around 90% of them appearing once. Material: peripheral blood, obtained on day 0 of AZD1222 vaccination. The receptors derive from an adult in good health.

In nucleotides, the CDR3 is TGTGCCAGCAGTTCCCGGGTGGGACAGGGGTCCTACGAGCAGTACTTC. It specifies CASSSRVGQGSYEQYF. The chain links TRBV6-5 to TRBJ2-7; TRBD1 matches at 10 bases. CDR3 length: 16 amino acids. Germline loops: CDR1 MNHEY, CDR2 SVGAGI. The V and J ends lost 4 bases and 1 base, in that order; junction bases with no gene match: 7.

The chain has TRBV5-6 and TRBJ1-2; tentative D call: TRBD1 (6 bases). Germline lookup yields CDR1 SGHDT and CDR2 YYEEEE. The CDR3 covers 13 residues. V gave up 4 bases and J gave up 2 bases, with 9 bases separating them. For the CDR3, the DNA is TGTGCCAGCAGCCCAACAGGGAACTATGGCTACACCTTC. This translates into CASSPTGNYGYTF.

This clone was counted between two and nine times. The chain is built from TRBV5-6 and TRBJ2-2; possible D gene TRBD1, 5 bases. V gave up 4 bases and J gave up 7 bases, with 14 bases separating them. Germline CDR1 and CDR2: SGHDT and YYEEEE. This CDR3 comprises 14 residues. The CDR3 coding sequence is TGTGCCAGCAGCCCCGACAGCCTCGGCGGGGAGCTGTTTTTT. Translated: CASSPDSLGGELFF. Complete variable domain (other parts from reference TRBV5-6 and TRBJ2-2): DAGVTQSPTHLIKTRGQQVTLRCSPKSGHDTVSWYQQALGQGPQFIFQYYEEEERQRGNFPDRFSGHQFPNYSSELNVNALLLGDSALYLCASSPDSLGGELFFGEGSRLTVL.

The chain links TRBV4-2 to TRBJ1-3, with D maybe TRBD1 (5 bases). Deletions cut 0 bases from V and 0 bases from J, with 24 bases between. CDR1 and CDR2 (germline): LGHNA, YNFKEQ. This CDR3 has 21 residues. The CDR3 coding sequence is TGTGCCAGCAGCCAAGACGGGCATTCCGGGACCGCTTCTTTCTCTGGAAACACCATATATTTT. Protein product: CASSQDGHSGTASFSGNTIYF.

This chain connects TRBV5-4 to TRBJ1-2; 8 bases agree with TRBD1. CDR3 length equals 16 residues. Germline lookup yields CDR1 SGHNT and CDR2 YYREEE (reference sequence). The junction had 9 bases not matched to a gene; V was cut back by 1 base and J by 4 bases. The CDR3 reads CASSLFAGGATYGYTF. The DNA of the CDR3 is TGTGCCAGCAGCTTGTTTGCAGGGGGCGCGACCTATGGCTACACCTTC.

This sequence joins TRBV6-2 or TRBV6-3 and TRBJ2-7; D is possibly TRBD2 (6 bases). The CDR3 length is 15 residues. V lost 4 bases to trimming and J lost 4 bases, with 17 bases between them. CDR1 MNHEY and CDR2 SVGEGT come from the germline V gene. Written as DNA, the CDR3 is TGTGCCAGCAGTTTCGCGGGGAGCGGTAGGTACGAGCAGTACTTC. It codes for CASSFAGSGRYEQYF.

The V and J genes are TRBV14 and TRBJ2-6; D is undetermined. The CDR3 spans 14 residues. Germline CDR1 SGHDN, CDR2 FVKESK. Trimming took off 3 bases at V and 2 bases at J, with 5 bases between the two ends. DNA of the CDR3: TGTGCCAGCAGCCACAAAGCTGGGGCCAACGTCCTGACTTTC. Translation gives CASSHKAGANVLTF.

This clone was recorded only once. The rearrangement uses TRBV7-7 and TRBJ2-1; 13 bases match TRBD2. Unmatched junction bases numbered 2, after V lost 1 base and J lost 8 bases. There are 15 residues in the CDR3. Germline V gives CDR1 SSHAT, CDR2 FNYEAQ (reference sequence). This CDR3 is CASSLGTSGGYEQFF. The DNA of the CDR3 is TGTGCCAGCAGCTTAGGGACTAGCGGGGGCTATGAGCAGTTCTTC.